This entry concerns a single TCR beta chain. This sample's time point: newly diagnosed GD, antithyroid drugs for less than 3 months. Researchers made the TCR library from RNA that was extracted from PBMCs. The V segment lost 3 bases and the J segment 1 base; nucleotides outside the gene matches: 10. This CDR3 is built from 17 residues. Germline loops: CDR1 SGDLS, CDR2 YYNGEE. This sample is part of a study of regulatory T cells in long-lasting Graves disease. Building the TCR beta libraries relied on iRepertoire HTBI primers, and CDR3 regions underwent Arm-PCR. Original processing methods: Across all samples, about 59 TRBV segments and roughly 14 TRBJ segments were identified. TCRdb reanalysed the multiplex PCR reads using MiXCR and keeps one entry per CDR3 protein. TCRdb, rather than the study authors, made the V and J calls. This sample yields 550,000 to 650,000 distinct CDR3 sequences, of which 15% to 20% are seen a single time; around 12% belongs to the top ten.

The sample also formed part of further work on T cells in Graves' hyperthyroidism and ophthalmopathy.

The sequence came from a young man with Graves disease. The sequences come from peripheral blood mononuclear cells (PBMCs), collected at new diagnosis, from a patient treated with antithyroid drugs. The rearrangement joins TRBV9 to TRBJ2-5, with 9 bases fitting TRBD2. This chain's CDR3 is CASSEGGAGGFQETQYF. CDR3 bases: TGTGCCAGCAGCGAGGGGGGAGCGGGGGGCTTCCAAGAGACCCAGTACTTC.